The TCR beta chain under discussion was sequenced for a study of blood T cell repertoires in COVID-19. Source study methods: Researchers report that nucleated cell counts were estimated from reference gene primer amplification. Sequenced by immunoSEQ multiplex PCR; TCRdb stores in-frame clones only, minus some. V and J calls plus clone size are reproduced from that table; the DNA served to infer D and trimming. The sample records about 220,000 clones, about 85% being singletons. V lost 4 bases, J lost 6 bases, and 13 bases lay in between. The CDR3 sequence is 14 residues long. Germline CDR1 is SNHLY and CDR2 is FYNNEI.

The sequence came from an older woman who had recovered from COVID-19. The genes are TRBV2 and TRBJ2-1; D might be TRBD1 (6 bases). Sequenced input: peripheral blood. The CDR3 loop reads CASSGGQGPNEQFF. In DNA form, the CDR3 reads TGTGCCAGCAGTGGAGGGCAGGGGCCCAATGAGCAGTTCTTC.